This TCR beta chain derives from a study of blood T cell repertoires in COVID-19. Study context: There were acute and convalescent COVID-19 samples, and they came from the United States, Italy and Spain.

In the study's own analysis: The assay estimated nucleated cells by amplifying reference gene primers. The table came from immunoSEQ multiplex PCR; TCRdb's copy has only in-frame clones and leaves some out. The DNA was the basis for D and trimming; V, J and clone size are from that table. The data show more than 100,000 clones, about four fifths seen once. The CDR3 runs 13 residues. Germline V CDR1 and CDR2: SGHRS, YFSETQ. After removal of 4 bases from V and 3 bases from J, the junction contained 2 bases not matched to a gene. The specimen sequenced was peripheral blood. The sequence was collected from a woman older than 75 with acute or convalescent COVID-19. J is TRBJ1-1 and V is TRBV5-1; 8 bases fit TRBD1. The CDR3 sequence is CASSPQGDTEAFF. The DNA of the CDR3 is TGCGCCAGCAGCCCACAGGGGGACACTGAAGCTTTCTTT.